This T cell receptor (beta chain) was identified in a study of T cell clonotyping in hematopoietic cell transplantation (dated by TCRdb to about 2021). Background for the entire study: A total of 120 to 150 blood samples were collected in the study from 35 consecutive transplant recipients and their related donors. Recruitment of patients ran from 2015 to early 2017, and follow-up continued until September 2020 or until death. Study-wide findings and limitations: Broader posttransplant TCR repertoire diversity was predicted by donor and pretransplant recipient Inverse Simpson Index values. A decrease in recipient TCR diversity was observed after transplant, and a progressive increase in pathologically expanded clonotypes was seen from day 30 to day 180. Just a small fraction of recipient repertoires overlapped with donor repertoires, and more than 95% appeared de novo at the given depth. The sample size was limited, and CD4 and CD8 repertoire contributions could not be separated because cells were not sorted.

Blood samples for TCR beta sequencing were given by related transplant donors. Nuclei Lysis Solution was used to extract genomic DNA from fresh or cryopreserved unfractionated peripheral blood mononuclear cells. This clone appeared a single time. Its antigen has not been determined. No base quality information exists; no much larger clone differs at one position. TCR beta CDR3 regions were amplified from genomic DNA with the immunoSEQ assay, a bias-controlled multiplex PCR using V- and J-specific primers. In a second PCR step, the CDR3 amplicons were tagged with a proprietary barcode plus Illumina adapter sequences. CDR3 libraries were sequenced on an Illumina MiSeq instrument. Regarding the original processing steps: Export and quality control were handled in immunoSEQ Analyzer 3.0, while downstream analyses relied on R Bioconductor and Immunarch. Only productive rearrangements in the normalized downsampled data set were used to calculate repertoire metrics. Clonotypes larger than 5 templates in the normalized cohort were defined as pathologically expanded. The Inverse Simpson Index served as the measure of repertoire diversity. CMV-specificity analyses were carried out on the non-normalized data set to capture all clonotypes. TCRdb re-hosts the immuneACCESS table, in-frame sequences only. Its copies lack some clones; in the studies checked, an unresolved V gene accounts for under half of them, and the cause for the rest is not known. Clone size and V and J calls were adopted from that table, with D and trimming inferred from the DNA. The sample data list about 36,000 clones, and 88% of these were observed just once. In total, the top ten clones hold approximately 2% of the sample.

The material sequenced was peripheral blood mononuclear cells. This receptor was taken from a woman in her thirties or forties in good health. Some clones in this sample may be carry-over from other donors' samples.

The CDR3 protein is CASSYRGGDTEAFF. The bases are TGTGCCAGCAGTTACCGGGGAGGGGACACTGAAGCTTTCTTT. This chain joins TRBV6-6 to TRBJ1-1; TRBD1 is a weak D gene call, 5 bases matching. Its CDR3 holds 14 amino acids, cysteine through phenylalanine. Left in the record is the CDR3 DNA by itself, 42 bases read in frame from the first base. Trimming costs V 2 bases and J 3 bases, and their ends lie 10 bases apart. CDR1 MNHNY and CDR2 SVGAGI are derived from the germline V gene (reference sequence).